The 9 T cell receptor beta chains below all came from one sample that was sequenced in a study of cytomegalovirus exposure and HLA in healthy donors (dated by TCRdb to about 2017). The library was obtained by the immunoSEQ multiplex PCR assay. For the multiplex PCR, a mixture combining 60 forward primers for TCR Vbeta segments and 13 reverse primers for TCR Jbeta segments was used. This is the immuneACCESS table as TCRdb keeps it, with only in-frame sequences that have V and J called. A part of the clones is gone; compared with another copy, unresolved V genes explain less than half, and the rest is unexplained. This sample lists under 200,000 clones; roughly 80% were detected once. 2.5% of the sample is taken by the ten largest. The specimen was PBMCs. The receptors shown here come from a female donor in good health and CMV-seronegative.

The chain recombines TRBV28 with TRBJ2-7; 9 bases match TRBD1. Germline CDR1 and CDR2: MDHEN and SYDVKM. The CDR3 is 15 amino acids. V shed 3 bases, J shed 4 bases, and the junction held 7 bases outside the gene matches. CDR3 nucleotides: TGTGCCAGCAGTTTGATAGGACAGGGGTTTTACGAGCAGTACTTC. As protein: CASSLIGQGFYEQYF.

This chain links TRBV7-2 with TRBJ2-3, with D possibly matching TRBD2 (6 bases). Trimming pared 8 bases from V and 0 bases from J, leaving 12 bases between. Germline CDR1 reads SGHTA; CDR2 reads FQGNSA. The length of the CDR3 is 14 residues. The CDR3 region is CASGRAGSTDTQYF. In nucleotides, the CDR3 is TGTGCCAGCGGTAGGGCGGGAAGCACAGATACGCAGTATTTT.

V and J are TRBV7-3 and TRBJ2-2; 10 nucleotides agree with TRBD1. J gave up 6 bases and V 4 bases, and 2 bases lay outside the gene matches. Germline V CDR1 and CDR2: SGHTA, FQGTGA. The CDR3 sequence is 14 residues long. CDR3 bases: TGTGCCAGCAGCTCGACAGGGGGCCCCGGGGAGCTGTTTTTT. Amino acids: CASSSTGGPGELFF.

This clone appeared a single time. The chain uses TRBV30 and TRBJ1-5; 7 bases agree with TRBD1. Germline CDR1 and CDR2: GTSNPN and SVGIG (reference sequence). The CDR3 contains 15 residues. Trimming cost V 4 bases and J 9 bases; bases outside gene matches: 15. Here the CDR3 reads CAWTIRTGRGGPQHF. The CDR3 bases are TGTGCCTGGACCATTAGGACAGGCCGGGGGGGGCCCCAGCATTTT.

The chain has TRBV7-2 and TRBJ2-5, with D possibly matching TRBD2 (6 bases). CDR3 size: 16 residues. The V end was cut by 5 bases, the J end by 0 bases, with 16 bases between. Germline CDR1 reads SGHTA; CDR2 reads FQGNSA. The CDR3 DNA reads TGTGCCAGCAGCAGTTCGCTAGCGTCGTACCAAGAGACCCAGTACTTC. Its protein product is CASSSSLASYQETQYF.

The CDR3: CASAPTSGSYEQYF. The CDR3 nucleotides are TGTGCCAGCGCCCCGACTAGCGGGAGTTACGAGCAGTACTTC. This chain links TRBV28 with TRBJ2-7; 12 positions agree with TRBD2. After removal of 8 bases from V and 4 bases from J, the junction contained 6 bases not matched to a gene. CDR3 length: 14 amino acids. Germline V lookup: CDR1 MDHEN, CDR2 SYDVKM.

The CDR3 protein is CASSFSANYGYTF. In DNA, the CDR3 is TGTGCCAGCAGTTTTTCTGCTAACTATGGCTACACCTTC. The chain recombines TRBV28 with TRBJ1-2; D not certain. The V gene's germline CDR1 is MDHEN and CDR2 SYDVKM. Deletions cut 3 bases from V and 0 bases from J, with 5 bases between. This CDR3 comprises 13 residues.

This clone was seen a handful of times. The chain recombines TRBV7-9 with TRBJ1-1, with a possible D match to TRBD1 (5 bases). V shed 4 bases and J shed 4 bases, with 13 bases lying between them. The CDR3 consists of 14 residues. CDR1 is SEHNR and CDR2 is FQNEAQ in the germline V gene (reference sequence). DNA for the CDR3: TGTGCCAGCAGCTCGGAAGGGGTAGTCACTGAAGCTTTCTTT. Translating gives CASSSEGVVTEAFF.

Here the CDR3 reads CASTPGGADEQFF. CDR3 DNA sequence: TGTGCCAGTACCCCCGGGGGGGCTGATGAGCAGTTCTTC. The V gene is TRBV19, the J gene TRBJ2-1; 8 bases line up with TRBD2. Germline assignment: CDR1 LNHDA and CDR2 SQIVND (reference sequence). There are 13 residues in the CDR3. Unmatched junction bases numbered 7, after V lost 7 bases and J lost 8 bases.